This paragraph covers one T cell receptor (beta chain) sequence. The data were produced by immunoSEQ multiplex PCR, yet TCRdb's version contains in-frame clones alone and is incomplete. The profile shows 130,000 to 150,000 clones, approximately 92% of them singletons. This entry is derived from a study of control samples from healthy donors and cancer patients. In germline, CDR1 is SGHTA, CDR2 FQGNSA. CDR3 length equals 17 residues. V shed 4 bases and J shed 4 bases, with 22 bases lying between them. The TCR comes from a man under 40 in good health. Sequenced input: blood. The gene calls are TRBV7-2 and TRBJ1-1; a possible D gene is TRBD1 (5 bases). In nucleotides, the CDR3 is TGTGCCAGCAGCTCTACTTTGGCAGGGTTATTGGGCACTGAAGCTTTCTTT. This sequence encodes CASSSTLAGLLGTEAFF.